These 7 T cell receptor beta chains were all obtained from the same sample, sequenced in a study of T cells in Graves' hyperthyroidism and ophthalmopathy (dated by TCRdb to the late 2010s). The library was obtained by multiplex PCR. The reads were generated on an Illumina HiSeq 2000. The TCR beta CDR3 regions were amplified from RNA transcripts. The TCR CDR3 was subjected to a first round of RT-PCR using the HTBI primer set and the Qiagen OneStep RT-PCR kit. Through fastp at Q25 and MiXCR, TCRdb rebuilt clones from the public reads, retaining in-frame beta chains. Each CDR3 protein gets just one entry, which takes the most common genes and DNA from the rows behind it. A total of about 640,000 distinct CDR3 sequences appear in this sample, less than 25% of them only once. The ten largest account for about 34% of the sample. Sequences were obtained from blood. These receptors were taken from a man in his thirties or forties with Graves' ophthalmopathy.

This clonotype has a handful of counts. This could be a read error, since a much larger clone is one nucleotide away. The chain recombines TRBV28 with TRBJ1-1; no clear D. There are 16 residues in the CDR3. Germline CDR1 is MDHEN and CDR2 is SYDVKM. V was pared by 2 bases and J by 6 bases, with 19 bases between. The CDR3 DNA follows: TGTGCCAGCAGTTTAACCGAAAGGGCTCGCGGCGCTGAAGCTTTCTTT. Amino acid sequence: CASSLTERARGAEAFF.

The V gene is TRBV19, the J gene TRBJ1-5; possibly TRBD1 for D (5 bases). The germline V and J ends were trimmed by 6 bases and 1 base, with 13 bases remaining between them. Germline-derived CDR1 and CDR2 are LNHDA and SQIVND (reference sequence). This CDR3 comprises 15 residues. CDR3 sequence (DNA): TGTGCCAGTAGCAATCAGGGTACAAGCAATCAGCCCCAGCATTTT. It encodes CASSNQGTSNQPQHF.

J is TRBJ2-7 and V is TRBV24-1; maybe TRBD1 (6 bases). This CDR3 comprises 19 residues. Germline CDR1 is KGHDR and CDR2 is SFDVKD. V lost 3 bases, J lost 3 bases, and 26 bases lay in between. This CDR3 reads CATSDTSGTKAFPGYEQYF. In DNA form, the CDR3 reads TGTGCCACCAGTGATACCTCCGGGACAAAGGCCTTCCCCGGCTACGAGCAGTACTTC.

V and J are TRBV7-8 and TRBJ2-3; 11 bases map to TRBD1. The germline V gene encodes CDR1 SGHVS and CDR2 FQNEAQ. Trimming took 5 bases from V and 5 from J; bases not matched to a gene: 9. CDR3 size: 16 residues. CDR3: CASSRPGQGVRDTQYF. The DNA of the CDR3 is TGTGCCAGCAGCCGGCCGGGACAGGGGGTGAGAGATACGCAGTATTTT.

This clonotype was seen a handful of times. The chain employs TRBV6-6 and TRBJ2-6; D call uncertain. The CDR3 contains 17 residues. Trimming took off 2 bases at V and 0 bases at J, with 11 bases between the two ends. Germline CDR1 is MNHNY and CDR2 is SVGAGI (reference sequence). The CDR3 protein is CASSYLTMGSGANVLTF. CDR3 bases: TGTGCCAGCAGTTACCTCACAATGGGCTCTGGGGCCAACGTCCTGACTTTC.

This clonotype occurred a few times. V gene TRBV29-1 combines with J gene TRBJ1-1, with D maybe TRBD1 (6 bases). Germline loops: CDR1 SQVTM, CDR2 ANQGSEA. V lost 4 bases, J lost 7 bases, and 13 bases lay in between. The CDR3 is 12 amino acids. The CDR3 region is CSVGTVPVEAFF. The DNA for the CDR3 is TGCAGCGTTGGGACAGTCCCTGTTGAAGCTTTCTTT.

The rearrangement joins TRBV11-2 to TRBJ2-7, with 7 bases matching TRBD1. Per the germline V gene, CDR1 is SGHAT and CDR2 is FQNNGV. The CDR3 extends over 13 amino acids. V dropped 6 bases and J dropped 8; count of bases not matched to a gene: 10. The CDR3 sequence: CASRTVRDRQQYF. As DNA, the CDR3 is TGTGCCAGCAGAACCGTCCGGGACAGACAGCAGTACTTC.